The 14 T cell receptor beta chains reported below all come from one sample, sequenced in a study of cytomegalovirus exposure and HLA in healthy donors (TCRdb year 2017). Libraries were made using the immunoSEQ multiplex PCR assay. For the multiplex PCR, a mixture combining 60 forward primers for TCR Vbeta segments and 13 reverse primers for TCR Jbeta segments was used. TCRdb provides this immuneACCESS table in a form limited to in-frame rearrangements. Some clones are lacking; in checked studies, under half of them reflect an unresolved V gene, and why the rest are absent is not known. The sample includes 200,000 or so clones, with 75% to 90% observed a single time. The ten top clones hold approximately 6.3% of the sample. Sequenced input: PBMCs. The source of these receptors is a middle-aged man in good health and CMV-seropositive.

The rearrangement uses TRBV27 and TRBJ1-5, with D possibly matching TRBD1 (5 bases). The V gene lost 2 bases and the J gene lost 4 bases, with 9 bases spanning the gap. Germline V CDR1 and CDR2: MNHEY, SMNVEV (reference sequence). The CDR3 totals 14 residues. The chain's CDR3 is CASSLLGGNQPQHF. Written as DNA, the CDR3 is TGTGCCAGCAGTTTACTTGGGGGGAATCAGCCCCAGCATTTT.

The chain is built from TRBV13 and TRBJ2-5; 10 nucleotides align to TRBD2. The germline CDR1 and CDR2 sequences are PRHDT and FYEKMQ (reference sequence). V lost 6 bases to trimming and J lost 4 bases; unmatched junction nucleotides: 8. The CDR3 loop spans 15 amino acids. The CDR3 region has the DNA TGTGCCAGCAGTCCACGAGCGGGGGGGCCAGAGACCCAGTACTTC. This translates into CASSPRAGGPETQYF.

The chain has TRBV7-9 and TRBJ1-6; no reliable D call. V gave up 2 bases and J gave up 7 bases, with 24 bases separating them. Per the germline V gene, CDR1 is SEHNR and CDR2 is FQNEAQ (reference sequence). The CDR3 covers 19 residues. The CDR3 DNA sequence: TGTGCCAGCAGCTTACCGGAGGCAAGACCCCTAGAAGGGAATTCACCCCTCCACTTT. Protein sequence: CASSLPEARPLEGNSPLHF.

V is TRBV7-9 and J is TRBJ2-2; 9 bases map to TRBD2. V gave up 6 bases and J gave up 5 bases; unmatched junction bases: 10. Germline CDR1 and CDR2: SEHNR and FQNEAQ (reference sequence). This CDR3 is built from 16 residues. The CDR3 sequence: CASSVSGGSGTGELFF. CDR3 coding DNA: TGTGCCAGCAGTGTGAGCGGGGGGTCGGGTACCGGGGAGCTGTTTTTT.

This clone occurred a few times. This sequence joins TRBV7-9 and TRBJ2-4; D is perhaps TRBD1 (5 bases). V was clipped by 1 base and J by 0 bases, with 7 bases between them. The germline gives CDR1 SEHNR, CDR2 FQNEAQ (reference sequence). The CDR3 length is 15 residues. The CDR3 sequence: CASSLEGAAKNIQYF. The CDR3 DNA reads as TGTGCCAGCAGCTTAGAAGGGGCAGCCAAAAACATTCAGTACTTC. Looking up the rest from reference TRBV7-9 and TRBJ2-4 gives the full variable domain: DTGVSQNPRHKITKRGQNVTFRCDPISEHNRLYWYRQTLGQGPEFLTYFQNEAQLEKSRLLSDRFSAERPKGSFSTLEIQRTEQGDSAMYLCASSLEGAAKNIQYFGAGTRLSVL.

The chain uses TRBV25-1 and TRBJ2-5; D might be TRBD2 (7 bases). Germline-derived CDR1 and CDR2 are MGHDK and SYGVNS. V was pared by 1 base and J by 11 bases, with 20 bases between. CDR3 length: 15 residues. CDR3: CASSESGVRGAEQYF. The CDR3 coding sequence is TGTGCCAGCAGTGAATCGGGTGTTCGGGGGGCAGAGCAGTACTTC.

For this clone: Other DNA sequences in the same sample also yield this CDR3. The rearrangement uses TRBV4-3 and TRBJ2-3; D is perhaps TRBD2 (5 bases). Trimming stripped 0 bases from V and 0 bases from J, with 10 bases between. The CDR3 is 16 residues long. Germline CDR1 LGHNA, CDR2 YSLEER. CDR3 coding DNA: TGCGCCAGCAGCCAAGACCGTCGCGGGAGCACAGATACGCAGTATTTT. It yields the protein CASSQDRRGSTDTQYF.

CDR3 region: CASSFWGGPKNIQYF. The CDR3 DNA reads TGTGCCAGCAGTTTCTGGGGGGGCCCCAAAAACATTCAGTACTTC. The V call is TRBV28, the J call TRBJ2-4; the D gene is possibly TRBD2 (7 bases). The CDR3 covers 15 residues. V was trimmed by 3 bases and J by 2 bases, leaving 11 bases between them. The germline V gene has CDR1 MDHEN and CDR2 SYDVKM.

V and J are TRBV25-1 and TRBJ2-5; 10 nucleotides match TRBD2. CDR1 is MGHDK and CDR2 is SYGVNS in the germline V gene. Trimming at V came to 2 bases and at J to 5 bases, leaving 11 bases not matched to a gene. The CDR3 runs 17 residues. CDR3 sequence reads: CASSERTLAGLGETQYF. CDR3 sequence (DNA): TGTGCCAGCAGTGAAAGGACACTAGCGGGGTTAGGCGAGACCCAGTACTTC.

CDR3 amino acids: CASSLGLRSNHEQYF. The DNA of the CDR3 is TGCGCCAGCAGCTTGGGACTTCGATCGAACCACGAGCAGTACTTC. V and J are TRBV5-1 and TRBJ2-7; D is unresolved. V was cut by 0 bases and J by 5 bases, with 15 bases left in between. This CDR3 region has 15 residues. CDR1 and CDR2 from the germline V gene are SGHRS and YFSETQ.

The CDR3 sequence: CASSSGRVHEQFF. The CDR3 DNA reads as TGTGCCAGCAGCTCAGGCAGGGTCCATGAGCAGTTCTTC. The V and J genes are TRBV13 and TRBJ2-1; a possible D gene is TRBD1 (5 bases). V was shortened by 4 bases and J by 8 bases, with 12 bases between the two germline ends. The CDR3 loop spans 13 amino acids. Germline CDR1 PRHDT, CDR2 FYEKMQ (reference sequence). Supplemented by reference TRBV13 and TRBJ2-1, the full variable domain reads AAGVIQSPRHLIKEKRETATLKCYPIPRHDTVYWYQQGPGQDPQFLISFYEKMQSDKGSIPDRFSAQQFSDYHSELNMSSLELGDSALYFCASSSGRVHEQFFGPGTRLTVL.

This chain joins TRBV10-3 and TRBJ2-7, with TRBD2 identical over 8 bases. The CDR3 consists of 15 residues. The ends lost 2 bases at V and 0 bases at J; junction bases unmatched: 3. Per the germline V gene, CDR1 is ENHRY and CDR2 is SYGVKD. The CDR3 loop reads CAISEPGGNSYEQYF. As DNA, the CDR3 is TGTGCCATCAGTGAGCCGGGGGGGAACTCCTACGAGCAGTACTTC.

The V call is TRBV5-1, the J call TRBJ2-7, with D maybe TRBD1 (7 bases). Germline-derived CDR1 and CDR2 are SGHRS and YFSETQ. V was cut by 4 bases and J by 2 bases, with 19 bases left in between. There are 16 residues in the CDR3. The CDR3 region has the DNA TGCGCCAGCAGCCGGCGGGGTCAGGGGGAAACCTACGAGCAGTACTTC. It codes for CASSRRGQGETYEQYF.

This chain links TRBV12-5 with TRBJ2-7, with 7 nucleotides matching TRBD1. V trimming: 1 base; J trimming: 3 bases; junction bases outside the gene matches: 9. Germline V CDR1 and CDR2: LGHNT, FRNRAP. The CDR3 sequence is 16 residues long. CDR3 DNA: TGTGCTAGTGGTTTGGCACTACAGGGGTCGCTCTACGAGCAGTACTTC. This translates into CASGLALQGSLYEQYF. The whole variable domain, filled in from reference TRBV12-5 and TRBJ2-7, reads DARVTQTPRHKVTEMGQEVTMRCQPILGHNTVFWYRQTMMQGLELLAYFRNRAPLDDSGMPKDRFSAEMPDATLATLKIQPSEPRDSAVYFCASGLALQGSLYEQYFGPGTRLTVT.